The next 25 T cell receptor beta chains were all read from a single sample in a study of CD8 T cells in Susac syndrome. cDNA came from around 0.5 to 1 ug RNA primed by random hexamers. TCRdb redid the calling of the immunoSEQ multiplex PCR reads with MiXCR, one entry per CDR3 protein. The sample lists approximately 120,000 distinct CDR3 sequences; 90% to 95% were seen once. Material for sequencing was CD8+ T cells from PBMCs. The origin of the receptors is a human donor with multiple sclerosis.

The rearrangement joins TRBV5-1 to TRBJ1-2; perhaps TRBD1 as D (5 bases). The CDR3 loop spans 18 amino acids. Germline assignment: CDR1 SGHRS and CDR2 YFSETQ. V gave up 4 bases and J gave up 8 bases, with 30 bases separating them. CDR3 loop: CASSEGFTGGGAIKGYTF. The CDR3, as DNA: TGCGCCAGCAGCGAGGGGTTCACGGGCGGAGGGGCTATTAAAGGCTACACCTTC.

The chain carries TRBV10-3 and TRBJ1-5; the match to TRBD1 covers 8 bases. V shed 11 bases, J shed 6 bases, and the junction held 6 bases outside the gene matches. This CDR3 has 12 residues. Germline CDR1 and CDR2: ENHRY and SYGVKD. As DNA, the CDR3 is TGTGCCGACGGGGACAGGCCTCAGCCCCAGCATTTT. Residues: CADGDRPQPQHF.

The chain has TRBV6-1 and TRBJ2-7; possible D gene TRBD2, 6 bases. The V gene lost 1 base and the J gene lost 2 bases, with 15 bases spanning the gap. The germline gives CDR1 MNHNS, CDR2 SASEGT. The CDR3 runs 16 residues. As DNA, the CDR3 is TGTGCCAGCAGTGAAGAGTCCGGGAGAAGGGCCTACGAGCAGTACTTC. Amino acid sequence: CASSEESGRRAYEQYF.

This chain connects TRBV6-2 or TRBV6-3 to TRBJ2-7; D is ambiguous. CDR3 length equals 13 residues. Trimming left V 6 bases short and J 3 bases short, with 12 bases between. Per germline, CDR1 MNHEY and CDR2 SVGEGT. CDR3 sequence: CASSLNPLYEQYF. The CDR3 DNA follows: TGTGCCAGCAGCCTCAACCCCCTCTACGAGCAGTACTTC.

CDR3 in DNA: TGCGCCAGCAGCTGGGGAGATACGCAGTATTTT. Protein sequence: CASSWGDTQYF. The V and J genes are TRBV5-1 and TRBJ2-3; no clear D gene. The germline V gene encodes CDR1 SGHRS and CDR2 YFSETQ. The CDR3 has 11 residues. V lost 3 bases and J lost 5, with 4 bases in between.

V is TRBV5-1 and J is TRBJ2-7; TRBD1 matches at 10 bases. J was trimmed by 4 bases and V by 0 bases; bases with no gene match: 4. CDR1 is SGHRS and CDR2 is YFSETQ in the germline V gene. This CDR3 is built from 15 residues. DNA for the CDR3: TGCGCCAGCAGCTTGGGCCCGGGACAGGGGTACGAGCAGTACTTC. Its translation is CASSLGPGQGYEQYF.

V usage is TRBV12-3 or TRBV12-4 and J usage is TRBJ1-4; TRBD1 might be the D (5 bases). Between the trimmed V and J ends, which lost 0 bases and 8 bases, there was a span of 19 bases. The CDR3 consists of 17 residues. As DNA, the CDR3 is TGTGCCAGCAGTTTAGCGTTAAGACGAGGGACTCGCGAAAAACTGTTTTTT. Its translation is CASSLALRRGTREKLFF.

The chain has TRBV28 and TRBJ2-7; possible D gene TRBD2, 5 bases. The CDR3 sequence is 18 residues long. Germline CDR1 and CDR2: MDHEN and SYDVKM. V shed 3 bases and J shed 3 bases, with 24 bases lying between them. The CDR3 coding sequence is TGTGCCAGCAGTTTTGGGCGGAGATCGTTAGATGAGGGCTACGAGCAGTACGTC. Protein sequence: CASSFGRRSLDEGYEQYV.

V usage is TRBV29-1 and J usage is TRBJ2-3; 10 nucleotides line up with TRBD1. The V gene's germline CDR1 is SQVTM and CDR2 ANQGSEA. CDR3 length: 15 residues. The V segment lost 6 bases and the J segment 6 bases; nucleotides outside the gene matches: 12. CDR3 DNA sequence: TGCAGCGTCTCGACAGGGGGCGACTCATCTGATACGCAGTATTTT. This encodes CSVSTGGDSSDTQYF.

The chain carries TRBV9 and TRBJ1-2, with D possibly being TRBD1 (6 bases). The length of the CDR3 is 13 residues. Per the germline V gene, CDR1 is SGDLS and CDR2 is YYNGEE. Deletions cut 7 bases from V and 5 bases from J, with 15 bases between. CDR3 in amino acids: CASGGDRRYGYTF. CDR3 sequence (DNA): TGTGCCAGCGGTGGTGACAGGCGGTATGGCTACACCTTC.

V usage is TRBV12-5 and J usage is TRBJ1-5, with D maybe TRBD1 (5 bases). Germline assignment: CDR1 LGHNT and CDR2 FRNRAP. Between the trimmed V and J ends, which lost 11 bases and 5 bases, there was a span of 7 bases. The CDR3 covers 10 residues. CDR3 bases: TGTGCTCTGGGGGATCAGCCCCAGCATTTT. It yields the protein CALGDQPQHF.

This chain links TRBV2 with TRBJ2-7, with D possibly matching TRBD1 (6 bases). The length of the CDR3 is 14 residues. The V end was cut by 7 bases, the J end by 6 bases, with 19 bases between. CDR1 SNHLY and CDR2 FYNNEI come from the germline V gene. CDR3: CASNRQEISGEQYF. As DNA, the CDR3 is TGTGCCAGCAATAGACAGGAGATCAGCGGCGAGCAGTACTTC.

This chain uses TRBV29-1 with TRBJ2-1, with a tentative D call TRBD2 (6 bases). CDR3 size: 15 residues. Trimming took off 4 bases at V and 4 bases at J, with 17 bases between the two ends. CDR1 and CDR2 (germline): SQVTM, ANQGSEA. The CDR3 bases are TGCAGCGTTGTCGGAGGGGAGAACCTTTACAATGAGCAGTTCTTC. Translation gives CSVVGGENLYNEQFF.

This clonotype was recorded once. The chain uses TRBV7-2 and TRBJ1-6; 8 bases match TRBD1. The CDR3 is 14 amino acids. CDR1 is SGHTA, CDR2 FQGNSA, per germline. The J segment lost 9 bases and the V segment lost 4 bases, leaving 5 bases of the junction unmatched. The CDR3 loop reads CASSSPDRVSPLHF. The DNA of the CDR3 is TGTGCCAGCAGCTCCCCGGACAGGGTTTCACCCCTCCACTTT.

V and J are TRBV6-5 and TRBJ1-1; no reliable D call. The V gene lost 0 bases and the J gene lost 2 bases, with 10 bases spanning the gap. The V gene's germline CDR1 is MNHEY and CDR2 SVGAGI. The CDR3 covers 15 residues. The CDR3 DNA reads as TGTGCCAGCAGTTACTCGGCTAGCGGAAACACTGAAGCTTTCTTT. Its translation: CASSYSASGNTEAFF.

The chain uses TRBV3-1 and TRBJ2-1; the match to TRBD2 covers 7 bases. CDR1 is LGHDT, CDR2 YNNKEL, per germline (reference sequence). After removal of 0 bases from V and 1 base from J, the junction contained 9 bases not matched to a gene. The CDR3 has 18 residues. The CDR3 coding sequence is TGTGCCAGCAGCCAAGAGTCCCTAGCGGTTATTTCCTACAATGAGCAGTTCTTC. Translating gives CASSQESLAVISYNEQFF.

CDR3 DNA sequence: TGTGCCAGCAGCTCTAGGACTAGCGGGAGTTCAGATACGCAGTATTTT. Amino acids: CASSSRTSGSSDTQYF. The V call is TRBV7-9, the J call TRBJ2-3; 13 bases fit TRBD2. CDR1 SEHNR and CDR2 FQNEAQ come from the germline V gene (reference sequence). CDR3 size: 16 residues. V trimming: 4 bases; J trimming: 4 bases; junction bases outside the gene matches: 5.

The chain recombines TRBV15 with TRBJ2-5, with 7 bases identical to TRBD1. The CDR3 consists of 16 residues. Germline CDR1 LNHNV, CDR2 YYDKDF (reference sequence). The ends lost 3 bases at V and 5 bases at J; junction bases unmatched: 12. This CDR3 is CATSSRYRGARETQYF. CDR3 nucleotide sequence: TGTGCCACCAGCAGCCGGTACAGGGGCGCACGGGAGACCCAGTACTTC.

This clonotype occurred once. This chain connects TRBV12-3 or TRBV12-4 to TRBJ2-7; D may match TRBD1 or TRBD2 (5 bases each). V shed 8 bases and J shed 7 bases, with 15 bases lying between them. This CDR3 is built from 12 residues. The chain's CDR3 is CASRKGRGEQYF. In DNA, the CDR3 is TGTGCCAGCCGGAAGGGGCGAGGGGAGCAGTACTTC.

The CDR3 region has the DNA TGCGCCAGCAGCCAAGGGGGGAGGCTGTTTTTT. Amino acid sequence: CASSQGGRLFF. The chain uses TRBV4-1 and TRBJ2-2, with D tentatively TRBD1 or TRBD2 (5 bases each). The V end was cut by 1 base, the J end by 13 bases, with 7 bases between. The CDR3 contains 11 residues. Germline loops: CDR1 MGHRA, CDR2 YSYEKL.

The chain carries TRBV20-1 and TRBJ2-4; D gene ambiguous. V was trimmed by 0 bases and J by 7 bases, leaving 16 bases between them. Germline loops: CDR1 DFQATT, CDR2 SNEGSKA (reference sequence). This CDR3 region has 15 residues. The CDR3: CSARDPQDPGNIQYF. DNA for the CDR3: TGCAGTGCTAGAGACCCCCAAGACCCGGGTAACATTCAGTACTTC.

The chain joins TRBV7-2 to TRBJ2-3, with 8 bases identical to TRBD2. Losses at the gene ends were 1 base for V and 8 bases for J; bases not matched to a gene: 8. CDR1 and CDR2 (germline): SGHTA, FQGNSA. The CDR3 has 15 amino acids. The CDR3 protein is CASSLVGGGTGTQYF. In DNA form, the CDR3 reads TGTGCCAGCAGCTTAGTCGGCGGGGGGACGGGTACGCAGTATTTT. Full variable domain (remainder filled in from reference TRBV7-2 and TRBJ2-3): GAGVSQSPSNKVTEKGKDVELRCDPISGHTALYWYRQSLGQGLEFLIYFQGNSAPDKSGLPSDRFSAERTGGSVSTLTIQRTQQEDSAVYLCASSLVGGGTGTQYFGPGTRLTVL.

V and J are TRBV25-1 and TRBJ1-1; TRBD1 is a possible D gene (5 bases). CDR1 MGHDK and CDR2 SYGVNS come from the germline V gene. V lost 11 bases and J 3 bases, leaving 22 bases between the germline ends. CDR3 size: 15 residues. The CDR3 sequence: CASLPGTAPYTEAFF. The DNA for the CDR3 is TGTGCCTCCCTGCCCGGGACCGCCCCGTACACTGAAGCTTTCTTT.

The CDR3 nucleotides are TGCGCCAGCAGCTTGTACACACAGGCCTCGGGTGGCTACACCTTC. It specifies CASSLYTQASGGYTF. This rearrangement joins TRBV5-1 to TRBJ1-2; D perhaps matches TRBD1 (5 bases). From germline, CDR1 is SGHRS and CDR2 YFSETQ. Trimming pared 1 base from V and 7 bases from J, leaving 17 bases between. The CDR3 sequence is 15 residues long.

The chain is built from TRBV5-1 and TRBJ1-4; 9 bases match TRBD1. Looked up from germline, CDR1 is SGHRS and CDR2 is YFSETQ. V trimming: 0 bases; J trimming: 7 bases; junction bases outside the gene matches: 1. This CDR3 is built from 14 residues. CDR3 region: CASSLEGQGEKLFF. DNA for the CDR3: TGCGCCAGCAGCTTGGAGGGACAGGGTGAAAAACTGTTTTTT.